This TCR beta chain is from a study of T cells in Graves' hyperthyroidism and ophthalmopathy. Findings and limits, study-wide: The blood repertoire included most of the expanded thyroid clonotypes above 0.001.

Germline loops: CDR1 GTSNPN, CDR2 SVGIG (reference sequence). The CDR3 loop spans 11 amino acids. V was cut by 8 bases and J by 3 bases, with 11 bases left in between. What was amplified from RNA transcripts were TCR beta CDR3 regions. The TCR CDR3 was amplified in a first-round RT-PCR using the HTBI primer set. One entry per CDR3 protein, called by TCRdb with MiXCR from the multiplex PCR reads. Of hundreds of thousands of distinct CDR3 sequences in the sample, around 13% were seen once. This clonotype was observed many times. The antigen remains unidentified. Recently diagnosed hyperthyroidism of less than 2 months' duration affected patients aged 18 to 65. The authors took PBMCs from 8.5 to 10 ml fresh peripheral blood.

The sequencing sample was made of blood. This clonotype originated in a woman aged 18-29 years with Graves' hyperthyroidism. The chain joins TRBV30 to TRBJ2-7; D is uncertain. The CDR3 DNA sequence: TGTGCCGTGGGCGAATACTACGAGCAGTACTTC. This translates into CAVGEYYEQYF. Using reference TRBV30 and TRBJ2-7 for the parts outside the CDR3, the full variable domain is SQTIHQWPATLVQPVGSPLSLECTVEGTSNPNLYWYRQAAGRGLQLLFYSVGIGQISSEVPQNLSASRPQDRQFILSSKKLLLSDSGFYLCAVGEYYEQYFGPGTRLTVT.